This entry lists 5 T cell receptor beta chains sequenced from one sample in a study of control samples from healthy donors and cancer patients. Clones were sequenced by immunoSEQ multiplex PCR, and TCRdb holds only the in-frame ones, with some missing. The sample has 100,000 to 120,000 clones, approximately 90% seen once. The sample comprised PBMCs. The receptor source for this set is a woman aged 55-69 years with lung cancer.

The V gene is TRBV5-4, the J gene TRBJ1-3; no clear D gene. The V end was cut by 0 bases, the J end by 4 bases, with 8 bases between. From germline, CDR1 is SGHNT and CDR2 YYREEE (reference sequence). CDR3 size: 14 residues. DNA of the CDR3: TGTGCCAGCAGCTTGGGAGGGAACGGAAACACCATATATTTT. The encoded protein is CASSLGGNGNTIYF.

The chain couples TRBV10-3 to TRBJ1-1; the D is unclear. CDR1 ENHRY and CDR2 SYGVKD come from the germline V gene. The CDR3 spans 14 residues. V lost 2 bases and J 0 bases, leaving 7 bases between the germline ends. CDR3 DNA sequence: TGTGCCATCAGTGAGAGGGAATTGAACACTGAAGCTTTCTTT. This codes for CAISERELNTEAFF.

This clone was observed once. The rearrangement joins TRBV19 to TRBJ1-5, with a weak D call TRBD1 (5 bases). Germline CDR1 and CDR2: LNHDA and SQIVND (reference sequence). This CDR3 is built from 16 residues. Trimming pared 3 bases from V and 2 bases from J, leaving 14 bases between. DNA for the CDR3: TGTGCCAGTAGTATCAGGGCCTCGACGGGCAATCAGCCCCAGCATTTT. This gives the protein CASSIRASTGNQPQHF.

The gene calls are TRBV18 and TRBJ1-6, with D perhaps matching TRBD1 (6 bases). From germline, CDR1 is KGHSH and CDR2 LQKENI. The length of the CDR3 is 14 residues. V lost 3 bases to trimming and J lost 7 bases, with 10 bases between them. The CDR3 DNA is TGTGCCAGCTCACCGGGAACAGGGAATTCACCCCTCCACTTT. Protein product: CASSPGTGNSPLHF.

This chain connects TRBV6-2 or TRBV6-3 to TRBJ2-7; weak D call: TRBD2 (5 bases). This CDR3 region has 19 residues. Between the trimmed V and J ends, which lost 6 bases and 3 bases, there was a span of 30 bases. CDR1 is MNHEY and CDR2 is SVGEGT in the germline V gene. CDR3 protein: CASSPTRAFSLLGDYEQYF. The CDR3 nucleotides are TGTGCCAGCAGCCCTACTAGGGCCTTCTCTCTTTTGGGAGACTACGAGCAGTACTTC.